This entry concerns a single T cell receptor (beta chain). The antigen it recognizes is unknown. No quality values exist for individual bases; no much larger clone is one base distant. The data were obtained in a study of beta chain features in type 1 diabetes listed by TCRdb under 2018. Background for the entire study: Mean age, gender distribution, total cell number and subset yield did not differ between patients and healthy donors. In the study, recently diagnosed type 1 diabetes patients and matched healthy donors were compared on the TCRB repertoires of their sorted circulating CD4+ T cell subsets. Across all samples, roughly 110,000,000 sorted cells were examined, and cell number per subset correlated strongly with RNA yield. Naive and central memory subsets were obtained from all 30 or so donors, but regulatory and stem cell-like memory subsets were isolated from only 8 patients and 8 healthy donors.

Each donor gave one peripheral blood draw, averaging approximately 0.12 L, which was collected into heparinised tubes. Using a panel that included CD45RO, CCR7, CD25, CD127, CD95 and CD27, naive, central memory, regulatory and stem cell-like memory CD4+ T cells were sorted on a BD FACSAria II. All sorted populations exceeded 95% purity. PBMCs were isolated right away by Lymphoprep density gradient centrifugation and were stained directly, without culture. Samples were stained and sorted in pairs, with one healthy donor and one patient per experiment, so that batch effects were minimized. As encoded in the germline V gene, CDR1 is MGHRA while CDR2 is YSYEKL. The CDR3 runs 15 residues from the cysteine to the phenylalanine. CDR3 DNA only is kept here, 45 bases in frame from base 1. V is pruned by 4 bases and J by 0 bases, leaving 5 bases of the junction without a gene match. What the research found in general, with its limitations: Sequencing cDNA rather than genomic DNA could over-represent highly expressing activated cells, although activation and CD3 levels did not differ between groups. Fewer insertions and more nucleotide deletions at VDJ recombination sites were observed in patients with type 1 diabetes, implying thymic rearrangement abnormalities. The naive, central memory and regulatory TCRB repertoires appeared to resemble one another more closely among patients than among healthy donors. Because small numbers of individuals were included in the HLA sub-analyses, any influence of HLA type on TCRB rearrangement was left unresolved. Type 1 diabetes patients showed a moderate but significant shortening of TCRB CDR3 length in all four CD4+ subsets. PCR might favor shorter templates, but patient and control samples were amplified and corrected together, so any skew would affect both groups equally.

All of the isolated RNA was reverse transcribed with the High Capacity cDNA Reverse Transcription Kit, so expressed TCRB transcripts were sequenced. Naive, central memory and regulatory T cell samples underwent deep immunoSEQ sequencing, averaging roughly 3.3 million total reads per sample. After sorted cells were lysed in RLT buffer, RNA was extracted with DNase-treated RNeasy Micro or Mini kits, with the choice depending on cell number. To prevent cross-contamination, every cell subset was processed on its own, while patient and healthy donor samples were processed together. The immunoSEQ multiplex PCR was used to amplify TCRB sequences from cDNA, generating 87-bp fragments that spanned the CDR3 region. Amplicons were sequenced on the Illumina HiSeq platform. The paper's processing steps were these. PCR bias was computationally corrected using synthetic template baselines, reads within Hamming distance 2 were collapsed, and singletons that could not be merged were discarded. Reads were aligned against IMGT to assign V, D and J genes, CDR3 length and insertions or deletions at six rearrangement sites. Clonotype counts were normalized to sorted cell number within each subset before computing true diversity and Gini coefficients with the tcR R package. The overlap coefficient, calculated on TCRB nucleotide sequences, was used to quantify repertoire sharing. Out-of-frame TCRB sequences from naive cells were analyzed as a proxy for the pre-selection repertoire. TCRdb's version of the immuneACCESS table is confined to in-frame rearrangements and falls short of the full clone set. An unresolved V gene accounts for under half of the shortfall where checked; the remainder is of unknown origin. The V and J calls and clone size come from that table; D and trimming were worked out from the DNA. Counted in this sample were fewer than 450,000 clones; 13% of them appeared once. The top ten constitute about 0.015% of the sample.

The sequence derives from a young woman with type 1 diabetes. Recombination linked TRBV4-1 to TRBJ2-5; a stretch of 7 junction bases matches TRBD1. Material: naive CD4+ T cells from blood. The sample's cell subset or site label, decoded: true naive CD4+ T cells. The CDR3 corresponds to CASSPRGQYQETQYF. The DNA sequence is TGCGCCAGCAGCCCCCGGGGACAGTACCAAGAGACCCAGTACTTC.